This T cell receptor (beta chain) was recovered during a study of cytomegalovirus exposure and HLA in healthy donors. Notes on the study in general: TCR association rates varied by HLA locus in a later analysis, with DRB1 highest and HLA-C lowest. There were some V segments, including TRBV6-2 and TRBV6-3, excluded as indistinguishable. From TCR beta sequences, most subjects' HLA-A and HLA-B alleles were reportedly predicted accurately.

The ends lost 3 bases at V and 3 bases at J; junction bases unmatched: 10. Germline V lookup: CDR1 GTSNPN, CDR2 SVGIG (reference sequence). The CDR3 is made up of 15 amino acids. As concerns this clone: What it binds is not known.

Amplification used 60 Vbeta primers and 13 Jbeta primers. Libraries were prepared by immunoSEQ multiplex PCR; TCRdb keeps only in-frame clonotypes and omits some of them. The sample carries about 160,000 clones, 80% recorded once. Though probably carrying unrecorded immune exposures, donors were nominally healthy at sampling. Source material: PBMCs. This chain joins TRBV30 and TRBJ1-2, with 7 bases fitting TRBD1. The TCR sequence derives from a man under 40 in good health and CMV-seronegative. This CDR3 is CAWRFPTGFDYGYTF. CDR3 DNA sequence: TGTGCCTGGAGGTTCCCGACAGGGTTCGACTATGGCTACACCTTC.